This T cell receptor (beta chain) was recorded in a study of shared clonotypes between healthy human individuals (dated by TCRdb to the early 2020s). Background on the whole study: A couple of women and three men aged 18 to 49 years were included in the cohort. For each donor, CD4 naive and CD4 memory were each given three plates, CD8 naive was given two plates, and CD8 memory was given one plate. To estimate repertoire size and how much clonotype sharing occurs between individuals, the study deeply sequenced the blood TCR repertoires of five healthy adults. Libraries were prepared and TCR repertoires were sequenced by different laboratories using diverse techniques, in order to increase sequencing depth and limit assay-specific biases. Each donor's leukapheresis produced roughly between roughly 0.85 and 9.5 billion PBMCs.

Healthy HIV-negative adults with no recently reported acute infections or vaccinations were included as donors. Every donor was a Caucasian adult living in Nashville, Tennessee, USA. Magnetic negative selection was used to enrich CD4+ T cells, after which naive cells were positively selected on CD45RA and the negative fraction became the memory subset. Blood was obtained by leukapheresis, after which PBMCs were separated by Ficoll-Histopaque density gradient centrifugation and cryopreserved in liquid nitrogen vapor phase. Analytical flow cytometry was used to check the purity and quantity of each magnetically sorted T cell population. Each sorted fraction had its genomic DNA isolated and then quantified by UV absorbance on a Nanodrop 2000c. This clone turned up a few times. It lacks a known antigen. Per-base qualities were not stored, and no clone one base away is much larger. Using the deep immunoSEQ assay, multiplex PCR amplified TCR CDR3 regions from genomic DNA. For each cell subset, the extracted genomic DNA was distributed evenly across all wells of several immunoSEQ 96-well plates, and each plate served as one replicate. For sorted subsets, each replicate PCR was loaded with 200 to 250 ng genomic DNA, equivalent to 30,000 to 35,000 T cell genomes. Purified libraries were measured with a Qubit 3.0 fluorometer, size-checked on a Bioanalyzer 2100, and measured again with the KAPA Library Quantification kit. A separate single-read 150-cycle Illumina NextSeq 550 flow cell was used to sequence each immunoSEQ 96-well plate. From the authors' description of their analysis: The immunoSEQ output contained only junctional sequences without quality scores, so filtering could not match that applied to full-length reads. To assign V/J genes and CDR3, sequences were annotated using PyIR, a Python wrapper for IgBLAST v1.9, with IMGT germline references. Reads with weak V/J assignments (E-value above 1e-6), missing CDR3, stop codons, out-of-frame junctions, or ambiguous translated residues were removed. A V3J clonotype was defined by an identical inferred V gene, J gene, and CDR3 amino acid sequence. Percentage overlap between repertoires was computed as shared unique clonotypes divided by the size of the smaller repertoire. Richness of each repertoire was evaluated using RTK rarefaction, the Chao1 estimator, and Recon v2.1 estimates of unobserved clonotypes. Generation probabilities for all TCRbeta clonotypes obtained by the gDNA method from a handful of donors were computed using OLGA. TCRdb mirrors the immuneACCESS table, restricted to in-frame sequences. Some clones are absent from its copies; in checked studies, under half trace to an unresolved V gene, and the reason for the others is unknown. The V and J calls and clone size come from that table; D and trimming were worked out from the DNA. This sample is represented by 1,100,000 or so clones; about 84% of them were singletons. The top ten constitute under 0.65% of the sample.

Study-wide conclusions, independent of this receptor: Incomplete sequencing was indicated by rarefaction of sorted-subset datasets, despite the large sequencing depth. When a few donors were compared, the shared fraction of clonotypes was roughly 4.8% for naive CD4, around 3.6% for naive CD8, 2.3% for memory CD4, and less than 0.5% for memory CD8. Because the study included only a small number of donors, the genetic and exposure-history diversity represented was limited. Naive subsets generally had larger estimated clonotype richness than memory subsets. Pairwise subsampling indicated that sequencing depth was expected to affect the degree of clonotype sharing among donors. Clonotypes shared by all four sorted-subset donors showed higher generation probabilities than non-shared clonotypes. Sampling was limited to blood, and TCR repertoires in tissue likely differ from TCR repertoires in blood.

Trimming removed 4 bases from V and 4 bases from J, leaving 18 bases between the germline ends. CDR1 and CDR2 were assigned from the germline V gene as SGHTS and YDEGEE. Its CDR3 holds 15 amino acids, cysteine through phenylalanine. The CDR3 DNA has 45 bases and is translated from base 1. This clonotype was sampled from a man aged 18 to 30 in good health. Some clones in this sample may be carry-over from other donors' samples. Recombination connected TRBV5-8 to TRBJ2-7; there is no confident call for the D gene. Sequenced: memory CD4+ T cells from PBMCs. This specimen's cell subset or site label, interpreted: CD45RA-negative fraction. The DNA is TGTGCCAGCAGCCGTTCGAGTGGAGAAGGATACGAGCAGTACTTC. The encoded protein is CASSRSSGEGYEQYF.